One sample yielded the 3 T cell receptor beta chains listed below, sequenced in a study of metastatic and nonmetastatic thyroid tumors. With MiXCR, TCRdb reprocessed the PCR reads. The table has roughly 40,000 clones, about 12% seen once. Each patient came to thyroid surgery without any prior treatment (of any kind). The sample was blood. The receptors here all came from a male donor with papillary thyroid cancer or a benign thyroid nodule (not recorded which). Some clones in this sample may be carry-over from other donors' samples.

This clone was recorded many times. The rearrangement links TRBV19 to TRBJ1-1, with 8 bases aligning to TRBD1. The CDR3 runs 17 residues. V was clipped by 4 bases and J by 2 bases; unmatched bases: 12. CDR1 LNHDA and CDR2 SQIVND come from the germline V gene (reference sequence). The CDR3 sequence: CASSTSIGQGGNTEAFF. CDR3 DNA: TGTGCCAGTAGTACCTCGATCGGACAGGGAGGCAACACTGAAGCTTTCTTT.

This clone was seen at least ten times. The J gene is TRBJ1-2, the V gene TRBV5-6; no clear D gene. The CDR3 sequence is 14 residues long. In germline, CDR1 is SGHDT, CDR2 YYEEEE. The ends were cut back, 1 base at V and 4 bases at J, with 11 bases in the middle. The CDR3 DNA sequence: TGTGCCAGCAGCTTGAAGGAGATGGGCTATGGCTACACCTTC. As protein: CASSLKEMGYGYTF.

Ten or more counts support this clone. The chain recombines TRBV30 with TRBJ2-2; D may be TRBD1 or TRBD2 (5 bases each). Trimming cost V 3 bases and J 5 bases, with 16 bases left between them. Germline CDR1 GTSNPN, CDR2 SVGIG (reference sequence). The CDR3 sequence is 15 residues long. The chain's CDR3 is CAWRTFGGGTGELFF. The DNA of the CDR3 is TGTGCCTGGAGAACATTCGGTGGGGGAACCGGGGAGCTGTTTTTT.